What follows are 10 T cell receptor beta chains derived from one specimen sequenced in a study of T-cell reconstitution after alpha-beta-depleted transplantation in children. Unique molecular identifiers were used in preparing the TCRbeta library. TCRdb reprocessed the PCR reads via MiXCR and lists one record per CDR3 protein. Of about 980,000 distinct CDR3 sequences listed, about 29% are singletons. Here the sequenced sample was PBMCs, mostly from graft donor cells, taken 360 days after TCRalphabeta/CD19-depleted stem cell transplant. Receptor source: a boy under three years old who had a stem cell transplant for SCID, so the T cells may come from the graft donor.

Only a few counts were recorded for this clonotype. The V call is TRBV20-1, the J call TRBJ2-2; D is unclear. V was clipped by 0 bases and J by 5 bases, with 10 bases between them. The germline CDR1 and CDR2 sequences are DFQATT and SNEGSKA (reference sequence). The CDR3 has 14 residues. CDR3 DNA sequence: TGCAGTGCTAGAGATCTGAAGCGTACCGGGGAGCTGTTTTTT. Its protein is CSARDLKRTGELFF.

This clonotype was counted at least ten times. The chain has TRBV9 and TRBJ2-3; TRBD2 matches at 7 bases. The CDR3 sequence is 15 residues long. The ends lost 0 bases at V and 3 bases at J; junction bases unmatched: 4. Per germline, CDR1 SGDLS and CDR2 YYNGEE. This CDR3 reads CASSVEGRGTDTQYF. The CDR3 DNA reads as TGTGCCAGCAGCGTAGAAGGGCGGGGGACAGATACGCAGTATTTT.

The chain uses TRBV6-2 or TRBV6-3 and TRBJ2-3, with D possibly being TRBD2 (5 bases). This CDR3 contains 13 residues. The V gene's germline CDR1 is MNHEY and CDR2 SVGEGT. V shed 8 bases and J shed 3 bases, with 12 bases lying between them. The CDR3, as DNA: TGTGCCAGCCGGGGTTGGGTGACAGATACGCAGTATTTT. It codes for CASRGWVTDTQYF.

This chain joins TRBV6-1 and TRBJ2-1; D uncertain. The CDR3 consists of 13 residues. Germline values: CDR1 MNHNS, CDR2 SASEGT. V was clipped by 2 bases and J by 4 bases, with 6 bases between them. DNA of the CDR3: TGTGCCAGCAGTGAACTTGGGTACAATGAGCAGTTCTTC. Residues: CASSELGYNEQFF.

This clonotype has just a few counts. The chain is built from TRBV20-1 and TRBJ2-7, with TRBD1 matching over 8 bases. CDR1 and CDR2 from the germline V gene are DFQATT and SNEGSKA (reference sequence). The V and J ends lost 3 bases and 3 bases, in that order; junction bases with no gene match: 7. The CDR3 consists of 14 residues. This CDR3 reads CSASGLTGDYEQYF. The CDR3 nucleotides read TGCAGTGCTAGCGGATTGACAGGGGACTACGAGCAGTACTTC.

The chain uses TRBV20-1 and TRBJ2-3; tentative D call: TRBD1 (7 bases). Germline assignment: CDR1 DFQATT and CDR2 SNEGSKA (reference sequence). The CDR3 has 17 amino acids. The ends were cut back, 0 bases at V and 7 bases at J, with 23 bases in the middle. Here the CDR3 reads CSARDRAGGRQKHTQYF. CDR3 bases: TGCAGTGCTAGAGATCGCGCAGGGGGGCGGCAAAAACATACGCAGTATTTT.

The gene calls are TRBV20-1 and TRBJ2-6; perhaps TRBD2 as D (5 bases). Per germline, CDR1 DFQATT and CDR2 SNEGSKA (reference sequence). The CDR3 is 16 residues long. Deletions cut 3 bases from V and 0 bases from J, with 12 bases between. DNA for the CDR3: TGCAGTGCTAGCGGGGTCTTTAGCTCTGGGGCCAACGTCCTGACTTTC. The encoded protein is CSASGVFSSGANVLTF.

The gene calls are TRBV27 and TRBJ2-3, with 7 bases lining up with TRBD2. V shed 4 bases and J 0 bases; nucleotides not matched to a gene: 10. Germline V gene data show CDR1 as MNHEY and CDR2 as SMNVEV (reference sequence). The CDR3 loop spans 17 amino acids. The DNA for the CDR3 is TGTGCCAGCAGTTCCTACCCCCGCGGGGGTAGCACAGATACGCAGTATTTT. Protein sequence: CASSSYPRGGSTDTQYF.

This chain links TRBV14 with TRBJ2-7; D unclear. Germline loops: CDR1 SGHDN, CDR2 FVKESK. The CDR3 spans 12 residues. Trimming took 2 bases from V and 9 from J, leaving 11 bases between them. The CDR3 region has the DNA TGTGCCAGCAGCCAAAGTCCCGTAGGGCAGTACTTC. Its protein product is CASSQSPVGQYF.

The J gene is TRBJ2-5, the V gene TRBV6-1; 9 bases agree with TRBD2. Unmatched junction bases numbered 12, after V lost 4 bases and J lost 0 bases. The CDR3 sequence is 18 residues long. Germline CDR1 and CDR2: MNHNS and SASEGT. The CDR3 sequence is CASSAPIKTSGYQETQYF. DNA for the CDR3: TGTGCCAGCAGTGCACCGATCAAGACTAGCGGTTACCAAGAGACCCAGTACTTC.